This T cell receptor beta chain was retrieved from a study of OX40 agonist ivuxolimab in advanced cancers. Looking at the study overall: The study treated patients with ivuxolimab, an agonistic anti-OX40 (CD134) antibody.

Study-wide findings and caveats: Some nonresponders additionally presented with little normalized T-cell clonal expansion.

The V segment lost 0 bases and the J segment 6 bases; nucleotides outside the gene matches: 6. The CDR3 consists of 16 residues. CDR1 is SGHTA, CDR2 FQGNSA, per germline. The assay was immunoSEQ multiplex PCR, and TCRdb's table has in-frame clones only and misses some. The top ten clones hold more than 4% of a sample with more than 55,000 clones, around 85% of them seen once. In regard to this clone: What it recognizes is unknown.

This chain joins TRBV7-2 and TRBJ1-2, with 11 bases that match TRBD1. The specimen comprised CD4+ or CD8+ T cells sorted from blood, sampled in a trial of the OX40 agonist ivuxolimab. The receptor's source is an adult with an advanced solid tumor such as melanoma, head and neck, liver or kidney cancer. CDR3 sequence (DNA): TGTGCCAGCAGCTTAGCGCCGAGGACAGGGGGCAATGGCTACACCTTC. It translates to CASSLAPRTGGNGYTF.